A single sample gave rise to the 21 T cell receptor beta chains below, sequenced in a study of PD-1 blockade in classical Hodgkin lymphoma. The repertoire was sequenced with immunoSEQ multiplex PCR; TCRdb's copy has only in-frame clones and lacks some. The sample shows under 15,000 clones, around four fifths of them seen only once. Patients all relapsed after autologous stem cell transplantation, and there was variation in brentuximab vedotin exposure. Magnetic negative selection was used to purify CD4+ T cells from thawed PBMCs. The input for sequencing was CD4+ T cells from blood, taken at baseline. These receptor sequences come from a human donor with classical Hodgkin lymphoma.

This clone was picked up one time. The CDR3 region is CASAPTPQGGANTEAFF. The CDR3 DNA reads TGCGCCAGCGCCCCTACCCCCCAGGGGGGAGCGAACACTGAAGCTTTCTTT. The genes are TRBV5-1 and TRBJ1-1; 7 bases are shared with TRBD1. The CDR3 covers 17 residues. The V gene end was trimmed by 7 bases and the J gene end by 1 base; junction bases not matched to a gene: 16. The germline V gene encodes CDR1 SGHRS and CDR2 YFSETQ.

This sequence joins TRBV11-2 and TRBJ1-1; D is unclear. The CDR3 is 13 amino acids. Germline-derived CDR1 and CDR2 are SGHAT and FQNNGV. With 5 bases removed from V and 1 base from J, the gap between germline ends came to 8 bases. The CDR3 DNA is TGTGCCAGCAGCGTTACAGAGAACACTGAAGCTTTCTTT. Translating gives CASSVTENTEAFF.

This sequence joins TRBV10-3 and TRBJ1-1; weak D call: TRBD1 (5 bases). With 10 bases removed from V and 5 bases from J, the gap between germline ends came to 17 bases. The CDR3 has 13 residues. Germline CDR1 and CDR2: ENHRY and SYGVKD. CDR3 DNA: TGTGCCACGAGAGGGGTCCCGGGAACTGAAGCTTTCTTT. Protein product: CATRGVPGTEAFF.

J is TRBJ2-7 and V is TRBV28; D is perhaps TRBD1 (6 bases). Germline lookup yields CDR1 MDHEN and CDR2 SYDVKM. The CDR3 totals 13 residues. V lost 6 bases and J 3 bases, leaving 12 bases between the germline ends. The CDR3 is CASSRQALYEQYF. CDR3 nucleotides: TGTGCCAGCAGCCGACAGGCCCTCTACGAGCAGTACTTC.

This clone was counted between two and nine times. The chain carries TRBV5-8 and TRBJ2-6; D is uncertain. Germline assignment: CDR1 SGHTS and CDR2 YDEGEE. The V gene lost 2 bases and the J gene lost 12 bases, with 18 bases spanning the gap. CDR3 size: 15 residues. The CDR3 is CASSFDSGSSSVLTF. CDR3 coding DNA: TGTGCCAGCAGCTTCGATTCAGGCTCATCCTCCGTCCTGACTTTC.

This clone showed up just once. The chain uses TRBV5-8 and TRBJ2-6; D is unresolved. V was pared by 0 bases and J by 0 bases, with 19 bases between. In germline, CDR1 is SGHTS, CDR2 YDEGEE. The CDR3 runs 20 residues. CDR3 region: CASSLEGFRTWFSGANVLTF. As DNA, the CDR3 is TGTGCCAGCAGCTTGGAGGGTTTCAGGACCTGGTTCTCTGGGGCCAACGTCCTGACTTTC. Full variable domain (outside the CDR3, taken from reference TRBV5-8 and TRBJ2-6): EAGVTQSPTHLIKTRGQQATLRCSPISGHTSVYWYQQALGLGLQFLLWYDEGEERNRGNFPPRFSGRQFPNYSSELNVNALELEDSALYLCASSLEGFRTWFSGANVLTFGAGSRLTVL.

The V and J genes are TRBV28 and TRBJ1-1, with 9 bases fitting TRBD1. V gave up 5 bases and J gave up 3 bases; unmatched junction bases: 10. CDR1 and CDR2 from the germline V gene are MDHEN and SYDVKM. The CDR3 loop spans 16 amino acids. Here the CDR3 reads CASSPGTGRWYTEAFF. The CDR3 coding sequence is TGTGCCAGCAGTCCAGGGACAGGGCGATGGTACACTGAAGCTTTCTTT. Variable domain in full (rest from reference TRBV28 and TRBJ1-1): DVKVTQSSRYLVKRTGEKVFLECVQDMDHENMFWYRQDPGLGLRLIYFSYDVKMKEKGDIPEGYSVSREKKERFSLILESASTNQTSMYLCASSPGTGRWYTEAFFGQGTRLTVV.

The chain joins TRBV27 to TRBJ1-3; D might be TRBD1 (6 bases). This CDR3 region has 17 residues. V was clipped by 5 bases and J by 0 bases, with 17 bases between them. CDR1 MNHEY and CDR2 SMNVEV come from the germline V gene (reference sequence). The CDR3 DNA reads TGTGCCAGCAGTCGATTGACAGGCTCACCCTCTGGAAACACCATATATTTT. It specifies CASSRLTGSPSGNTIYF.

The rearrangement joins TRBV5-5 to TRBJ2-2; no definite D call. Germline CDR1 reads SGHKS; CDR2 reads YYEKEE (reference sequence). The CDR3 is 15 amino acids. Trimming removed 4 bases from V and 1 base from J, with 11 bases in between. CDR3 in DNA: TGTGCCAGCAGCGCCATCGCCGGGAACACCGGGGAGCTGTTTTTT. Translated: CASSAIAGNTGELFF.

The chain has TRBV5-4 and TRBJ1-3; TRBD1 agrees at 8 bases. The CDR3 totals 15 residues. With V trimmed by 2 bases and J by 5 bases, 6 bases remained unmatched. Looked up from germline, CDR1 is SGHNT and CDR2 is YYREEE (reference sequence). This chain's CDR3 is CASSFIGQGRNTIYF. DNA for the CDR3: TGTGCCAGCAGCTTTATTGGACAGGGAAGAAACACCATATATTTT.

V gene TRBV19 combines with J gene TRBJ1-2; D not certain. CDR3 length: 13 residues. Germline CDR1 LNHDA, CDR2 SQIVND (reference sequence). Deletions cut 7 bases from V and 0 bases from J, with 9 bases between. The CDR3 here is CASNFGANYGYTF. DNA of the CDR3: TGTGCCAGTAATTTCGGGGCTAACTATGGCTACACCTTC.

The chain links TRBV19 to TRBJ1-3; perhaps TRBD1 as D (5 bases). The CDR3 loop spans 14 amino acids. Germline assignment: CDR1 LNHDA and CDR2 SQIVND (reference sequence). V lost 6 bases, J lost 2 bases, and 11 bases lay in between. CDR3 in DNA: TGTGCCAGTAGGCGGGGGGGAACTGGAAACACCATATATTTT. Residues: CASRRGGTGNTIYF. The full variable domain, with the rest looked up from reference TRBV19 and TRBJ1-3, is DGGITQSPKYLFRKEGQNVTLSCEQNLNHDAMYWYRQDPGQGLRLIYYSQIVNDFQKGDIAEGYSVSREKKESFPLTVTSAQKNPTAFYLCASRRGGTGNTIYFGEGSWLTVV.

The chain uses TRBV6-1 and TRBJ2-4; 8 bases match TRBD1. The J segment lost 0 bases and the V segment lost 8 bases, leaving 6 bases of the junction unmatched. This CDR3 region has 15 residues. CDR1 is MNHNS and CDR2 is SASEGT in the germline V gene. CDR3: CASDDRGLAKNIQYF. As DNA, the CDR3 is TGTGCCAGCGACGACAGGGGACTAGCCAAAAACATTCAGTACTTC.

The V gene is TRBV9, the J gene TRBJ2-2; D possibly uses TRBD1 or TRBD2 (6 bases each). Germline assignment: CDR1 SGDLS and CDR2 YYNGEE. This CDR3 region has 14 residues. V was clipped by 5 bases and J by 1 base, with 9 bases between them. CDR3 in DNA: TGTGCCAGCAGGGAGGGGGAGAACACCGGGGAGCTGTTTTTT. Its translation: CASREGENTGELFF.

This chain connects TRBV29-1 to TRBJ1-4; the D is unclear. Germline CDR1 and CDR2: SQVTM and ANQGSEA. V was trimmed by 7 bases and J by 0 bases, leaving 9 bases between them. There are 13 residues in the CDR3. Written as DNA, the CDR3 is TGCAGCGCCTCCATATCAACTAATGAAAAACTGTTTTTT. It is translated as CSASISTNEKLFF. The complete variable domain, with remaining parts taken from reference TRBV29-1 and TRBJ1-4, reads SAVISQKPSRDICQRGTSLTIQCQVDSQVTMMFWYRQQPGQSLTLIATANQGSEATYESGFVIDKFPISRPNLTFSTLTVSNMSPEDSSIYLCSASISTNEKLFFGSGTQLSVL.

This clone was detected only a few times. The rearrangement joins TRBV7-2 to TRBJ1-2; 8 positions match TRBD1. The CDR3 is made up of 14 amino acids. V dropped 6 bases and J dropped 2; count of bases not matched to a gene: 5. Germline V gene lookup returns CDR1 SGHTA and CDR2 FQGNSA. The CDR3 region has the DNA TGTGCCAGCAGGCGGGACAGGAGGAACTATGGCTACACCTTC. It is translated as CASRRDRRNYGYTF.

A single count supports this clone. An end of the junction differs from the germline gene, which may be a read error. The rearrangement uses TRBV15 and TRBJ1-5; possible D gene TRBD1, 6 bases. This CDR3 is 14 amino acids long. In germline, CDR1 is LNHNV, CDR2 YYDKDF (reference sequence). CDR3 coding DNA: TGTGTCACCAGCCTGGACAGACACAATCAGCCCCAGCATTTT. Translation: CVTSLDRHNQPQHF.

This chain links TRBV10-1 with TRBJ2-7; 9 positions match TRBD1. The germline CDR1 and CDR2 sequences are WNHNN and SYGVQD (reference sequence). This CDR3 region has 16 residues. J was trimmed by 3 bases and V by 6 bases; bases with no gene match: 12. CDR3 protein: CASSGGYGTGNYEQYF. CDR3 DNA: TGCGCCAGCAGCGGAGGGTATGGGACAGGGAACTACGAGCAGTACTTC.

V gene TRBV7-6 combines with J gene TRBJ2-5; D not certain. The CDR3 spans 12 residues. Germline loops: CDR1 SGHVS, CDR2 FNYEAQ. V lost 7 bases, J lost 2 bases, and 8 bases lay in between. CDR3 in DNA: TGTGCCAGCAAGTCGAGACAAGAGACCCAGTACTTC. Protein sequence: CASKSRQETQYF.

In the case of this clone: At one of its ends the junction is not consistent with the germline gene, which may arise from a read error. The rearrangement joins TRBV7-7 to TRBJ2-2; no clear D. The CDR3 runs to 16 residues. The germline V gene encodes CDR1 SSHAT and CDR2 FNYEAQ (reference sequence). In nucleotides, the CDR3 is TGTGCTAGCAGCTCGAGGCCGGGCGCGAACACCGGGGAGCTGTTTTTT. Its protein product is CASSSRPGANTGELFF.

This chain links TRBV4-3 with TRBJ1-1; D call uncertain. V was pared by 3 bases and J by 0 bases, with 8 bases between. The CDR3 is 14 amino acids. CDR1 and CDR2 (germline): LGHNA, YSLEER. As DNA, the CDR3 is TGCGCCAGCAGCCAGGCGGTGTTGAACACTGAAGCTTTCTTT. Encoded protein: CASSQAVLNTEAFF.